This T cell receptor beta chain was documented in a study of CD8 T cells in ankylosing spondylitis. Study outcomes and limitations: There was reportedly significant enrichment of clones that were disease-linked in matched ankylosing spondylitis synovial fluid. About 8 highly homologous variants made up a TCR beta motif, and this motif appeared characteristic of ankylosing spondylitis blood.

Libraries for TCR beta were made by quantitative 5'-RACE with molecular barcodes. TCRdb re-analysed the 5' RACE reads in MiXCR, keeping a single row per CDR3 protein. The table records 380,000 or so distinct CDR3 sequences, 20% of them present only once. Comments on this clonotype: The antigen remains undetermined.

The CDR3 spans 9 residues. V lost 6 bases and J lost 4, with 0 bases in between. Germline CDR1 is WNHNN and CDR2 is SYGVQD (reference sequence). The sequenced sample was blood, either unsorted or a sorted T cell fraction (not recorded which). This receptor was obtained from a male donor with ankylosing spondylitis or in good health (not recorded which). The chain has TRBV10-1 and TRBJ1-1; D not certain. The CDR3, as DNA: TGCGCCAGCAGCACTGAAGCTTTCTTT. Translating gives CASSTEAFF.